This TCR beta chain was recovered during a study of CD8+CD57+ T cells in acquired aplastic anemia. Study-level results: The study identified under 30 CD8+ CDR3 sequences shared by patients and controls.

The TCR beta profiling, which covered VDJ combination and CDR3 sequence, was carried out using genomic DNA as the template. TCRdb redid the calling of the reads with MiXCR, one entry per CDR3 protein. The repertoire holds about 470,000 distinct CDR3 sequences, with about a third as singletons. To note about this clonotype: Its antigen remains unidentified.

An expansion of CD8+CD57+ cells by flow cytometry had been shown in patients chosen for sequencing. V dropped 8 bases and J dropped 0 bases, with 14 bases sitting between them. Germline assignment: CDR1 SNHLY and CDR2 FYNNEI. The CDR3 totals 14 residues. The sequenced material came from sorted CD4+, CD8+, or CD8+CD57+ T cells (not recorded which) from PBMCs. The receptor's source is a human donor with aplastic anemia. The chain uses TRBV2 and TRBJ2-7; possible D gene TRBD2, 7 bases. As DNA, the CDR3 is TGTGCCAGCGAGAGGGGGGGGTTCTCCTACGAGCAGTACTTC. Translation gives CASERGGFSYEQYF.